The 9 T cell receptor beta chains below all came from one sample that was sequenced in a study of identical twins. In TCRdb, the 5' RACE reads were re-called with MiXCR into one record per CDR3 protein. The repertoire consists of hundreds of thousands of distinct CDR3 sequences, with roughly 9% occurring once and the leading ten covering 5.5% to 9%. These data were also filed under a second study, of yellow fever vaccine responses in identical twins.

Sequencing was done on a sample of CD8+ T cells sorted from blood. These receptor sequences come from a woman between 18 and 29 years old in good health.

This clonotype was seen a handful of times. This chain links TRBV28 with TRBJ1-5; D not resolved. The germline V gene encodes CDR1 MDHEN and CDR2 SYDVKM. The CDR3 spans 13 residues. The V end lost 8 bases, the J end lost 3 bases, and 11 bases lay between the germline ends. The CDR3 region is CASGVQLNQPQHF. The CDR3 coding sequence is TGTGCCAGCGGCGTCCAGCTCAATCAGCCCCAGCATTTT.

In its sample, this clonotype was seen many times. The chain uses TRBV27 and TRBJ2-7; the D is unclear. The ends were cut back, 6 bases at V and 2 bases at J, with 8 bases in the middle. CDR1 is MNHEY, CDR2 SMNVEV, per germline (reference sequence). The length of the CDR3 is 12 residues. In DNA, the CDR3 is TGTGCCAGCAGGGACCGAACCTACGAGCAGTACTTC. Protein product: CASRDRTYEQYF.

This clonotype appeared many times. V gene TRBV12-3 or TRBV12-4 combines with J gene TRBJ1-1; D call uncertain. Between the trimmed V and J ends, which lost 5 bases and 2 bases, there was a span of 18 bases. The CDR3 is 16 residues long. The CDR3 DNA reads TGTGCCAGCAGTCCGACAAGGGTGGGAGAAAACACTGAAGCTTTCTTT. This translates into CASSPTRVGENTEAFF.

The chain couples TRBV20-1 to TRBJ2-7, with 8 bases that match TRBD2. The CDR3 is made up of 14 amino acids. Germline V gene sequence: CDR1 DFQATT, CDR2 SNEGSKA (reference sequence). J lost 7 bases, V lost 0 bases, and 8 bases had no gene match. The CDR3 loop is CSARDLGGAREQYF. The CDR3, as DNA: TGCAGTGCTAGAGATCTCGGGGGGGCGAGGGAGCAGTACTTC.

The V and J genes are TRBV7-9 and TRBJ1-1; a weak D match, TRBD1 (5 bases). Germline V gene sequence: CDR1 SEHNR, CDR2 FQNEAQ (reference sequence). Trimming pared 5 bases from V and 3 bases from J, leaving 16 bases between. The CDR3 totals 15 residues. CDR3 DNA: TGTGCCAGCAGCCCCCATGGGGCGGAGGACACTGAAGCTTTCTTT. This codes for CASSPHGAEDTEAFF. Full variable domain (outside the CDR3, taken from reference TRBV7-9 and TRBJ1-1): DTGVSQNPRHKITKRGQNVTFRCDPISEHNRLYWYRQTLGQGPEFLTYFQNEAQLEKSRLLSDRFSAERPKGSFSTLEIQRTEQGDSAMYLCASSPHGAEDTEAFFGQGTRLTVV.

V and J are TRBV7-9 and TRBJ1-1, with D tentatively TRBD1 (5 bases). CDR1 is SEHNR and CDR2 is FQNEAQ in the germline V gene (reference sequence). The CDR3 is 16 residues long. V was trimmed by 4 bases and J by 3 bases, leaving 18 bases between them. The CDR3 here is CASSSTRTGVDTEAFF. CDR3 bases: TGTGCCAGCAGCTCGACCCGTACGGGGGTCGACACTGAAGCTTTCTTT.

This clonotype was counted many times. The chain links TRBV10-2 to TRBJ2-5; D not certain. Germline CDR1 reads WSHSY; CDR2 reads SAAADI. V was trimmed by 6 bases and J by 1 base, leaving 6 bases between them. This CDR3 contains 12 residues. CDR3 nucleotides: TGCGCCAGCAGAGGGCTCCAAGAGACCCAGTACTTC. Translation: CASRGLQETQYF.

This clonotype has a count of ten or more. J is TRBJ2-2 and V is TRBV7-9, with 10 bases lining up with TRBD2. Germline CDR1 SEHNR, CDR2 FQNEAQ (reference sequence). The CDR3 runs to 15 residues. The V gene end was trimmed by 5 bases and the J gene end by 3 bases; junction bases not matched to a gene: 3. CDR3 residues: CASSPLAGYTGELFF. The DNA of the CDR3 is TGTGCCAGCAGCCCACTAGCGGGGTACACCGGGGAGCTGTTTTTT.

The sample holds many counts of this clonotype. The chain combines TRBV7-2 with TRBJ2-7; D ambiguous. CDR1 is SGHTA, CDR2 FQGNSA, per germline. The CDR3 extends over 15 amino acids. Between the trimmed V and J ends, which lost 3 bases and 2 bases, there was a span of 14 bases. The DNA for the CDR3 is TGTGCCAGCAGCTTTTTTTGGGAAAATACCTACGAGCAGTACTTC. Residues: CASSFFWENTYEQYF.